The clone carrying this TCR beta chain was counted many times. Its specificity is unknown. The data originate from a study of CD8 T cells in ankylosing spondylitis. The study's findings and limits: For ankylosing spondylitis blood, a TCR beta motif of under ten highly homologous variants appeared characteristic.

This CDR3 is built from 16 residues. With 7 bases removed from V and 0 bases from J, the gap between germline ends came to 17 bases. Per the germline V gene, CDR1 is SGDLS and CDR2 is YYNGEE. From the 5' RACE reads, TCRdb called clonotypes with MiXCR, one entry per CDR3 protein. The sample records about 200,000 distinct CDR3 sequences, about 7.3% being singletons. The origin of this receptor is a male donor with ankylosing spondylitis. Material: blood, either unsorted or a sorted T cell fraction (not recorded which). The chain is built from TRBV9 and TRBJ2-1; D is undetermined. In DNA form, the CDR3 reads TGTGCCAGCGGTCTATTGGGCTCGAGCTCCTACAATGAGCAGTTCTTC. It encodes CASGLLGSSSYNEQFF.